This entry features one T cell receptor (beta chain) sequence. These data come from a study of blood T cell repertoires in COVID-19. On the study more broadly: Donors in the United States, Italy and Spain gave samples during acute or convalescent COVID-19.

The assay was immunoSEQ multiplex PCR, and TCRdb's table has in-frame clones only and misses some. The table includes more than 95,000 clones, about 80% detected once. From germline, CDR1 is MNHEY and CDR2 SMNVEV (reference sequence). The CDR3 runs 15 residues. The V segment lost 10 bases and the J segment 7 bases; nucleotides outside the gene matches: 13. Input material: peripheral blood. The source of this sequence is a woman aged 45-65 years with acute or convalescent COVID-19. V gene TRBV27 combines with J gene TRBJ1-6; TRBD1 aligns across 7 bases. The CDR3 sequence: CATRTNRDRNSPLHF. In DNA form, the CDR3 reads TGTGCCACCCGAACCAATCGGGACAGAAATTCACCCCTCCACTTT.